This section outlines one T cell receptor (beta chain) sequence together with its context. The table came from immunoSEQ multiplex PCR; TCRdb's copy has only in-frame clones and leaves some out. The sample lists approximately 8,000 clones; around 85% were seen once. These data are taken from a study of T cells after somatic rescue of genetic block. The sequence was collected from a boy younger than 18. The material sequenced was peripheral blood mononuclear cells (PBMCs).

This CDR3 reads CASSRLAGGGTEAFF. For the CDR3, the DNA is TGTGCCAGCAGCAGACTGGCGGGGGGAGGCACTGAAGCTTTCTTT. This chain uses TRBV6-5 with TRBJ1-1; D is perhaps TRBD1 (5 bases). V lost 6 bases and J 4 bases, leaving 18 bases between the germline ends. CDR1 and CDR2 from the germline V gene are MNHEY and SVGAGI. The CDR3 is made up of 15 amino acids.